This T cell receptor (beta chain) was retrieved from a study of blood T cell repertoires in COVID-19. As for the study in general: The United States, Italy and Spain were the sources of the acute and convalescent COVID-19 samples. T cells, B-cell-depleted T cells, or PBMCs provided the cDNA or gDNA that served as material.

Original handling: Reference gene primer amplification yielded estimated nucleated cell counts. The method was immunoSEQ multiplex PCR; TCRdb's version includes in-frame clones alone and lacks a portion of them. The V and J calls and clone size come from that table; D and trimming were worked out from the DNA. The table shows about 160,000 clones, with over 90% occurring only once. The sequencing input was peripheral blood. The receptor comes from a man between 45 and 60 years old with acute or convalescent COVID-19.

The CDR3 DNA sequence: TGTGCCAGCAGTTACCGTAACAGGGCCGGGGTCGAGCAGTACGTC. Protein sequence: CASSYRNRAGVEQYV. The chain couples TRBV6-2 or TRBV6-3 to TRBJ2-7; D is possibly TRBD1 (6 bases). The CDR3 has 15 residues. The germline V gene has CDR1 MNHEY and CDR2 SVGEGT. Between the trimmed V and J ends, which lost 2 bases and 6 bases, there was a span of 17 bases.